The clone carrying this T cell receptor beta chain was seen repeatedly, ten times or more. Germline CDR1 reads DFQATT; CDR2 reads SNEGSKA (reference sequence). The junction had 11 bases not matched to a gene; V was cut back by 0 bases and J by 3 bases. The CDR3 runs to 16 residues. The source material, RNA transcripts, was used to amplify TCR beta CDR3 regions. TCR CDR3 regions were first amplified by RT-PCR with HTBI primers. TCRdb redid the calling of the multiplex PCR reads with MiXCR, one entry per CDR3 protein. This table has about 520,000 distinct CDR3 sequences, around 22% appearing once. These data originate in a study of T cells in Graves' hyperthyroidism and ophthalmopathy.

The sample consisted of blood. The rearrangement uses TRBV20-1 and TRBJ2-7, with 7 bases lining up with TRBD2. The TCR comes from a woman aged 30 to 39 with Graves' ophthalmopathy. This chain's CDR3 is CSARDGDGGSDYEQYF. The DNA of the CDR3 is TGCAGTGCTAGAGATGGAGACGGGGGGTCCGACTACGAGCAGTACTTC.